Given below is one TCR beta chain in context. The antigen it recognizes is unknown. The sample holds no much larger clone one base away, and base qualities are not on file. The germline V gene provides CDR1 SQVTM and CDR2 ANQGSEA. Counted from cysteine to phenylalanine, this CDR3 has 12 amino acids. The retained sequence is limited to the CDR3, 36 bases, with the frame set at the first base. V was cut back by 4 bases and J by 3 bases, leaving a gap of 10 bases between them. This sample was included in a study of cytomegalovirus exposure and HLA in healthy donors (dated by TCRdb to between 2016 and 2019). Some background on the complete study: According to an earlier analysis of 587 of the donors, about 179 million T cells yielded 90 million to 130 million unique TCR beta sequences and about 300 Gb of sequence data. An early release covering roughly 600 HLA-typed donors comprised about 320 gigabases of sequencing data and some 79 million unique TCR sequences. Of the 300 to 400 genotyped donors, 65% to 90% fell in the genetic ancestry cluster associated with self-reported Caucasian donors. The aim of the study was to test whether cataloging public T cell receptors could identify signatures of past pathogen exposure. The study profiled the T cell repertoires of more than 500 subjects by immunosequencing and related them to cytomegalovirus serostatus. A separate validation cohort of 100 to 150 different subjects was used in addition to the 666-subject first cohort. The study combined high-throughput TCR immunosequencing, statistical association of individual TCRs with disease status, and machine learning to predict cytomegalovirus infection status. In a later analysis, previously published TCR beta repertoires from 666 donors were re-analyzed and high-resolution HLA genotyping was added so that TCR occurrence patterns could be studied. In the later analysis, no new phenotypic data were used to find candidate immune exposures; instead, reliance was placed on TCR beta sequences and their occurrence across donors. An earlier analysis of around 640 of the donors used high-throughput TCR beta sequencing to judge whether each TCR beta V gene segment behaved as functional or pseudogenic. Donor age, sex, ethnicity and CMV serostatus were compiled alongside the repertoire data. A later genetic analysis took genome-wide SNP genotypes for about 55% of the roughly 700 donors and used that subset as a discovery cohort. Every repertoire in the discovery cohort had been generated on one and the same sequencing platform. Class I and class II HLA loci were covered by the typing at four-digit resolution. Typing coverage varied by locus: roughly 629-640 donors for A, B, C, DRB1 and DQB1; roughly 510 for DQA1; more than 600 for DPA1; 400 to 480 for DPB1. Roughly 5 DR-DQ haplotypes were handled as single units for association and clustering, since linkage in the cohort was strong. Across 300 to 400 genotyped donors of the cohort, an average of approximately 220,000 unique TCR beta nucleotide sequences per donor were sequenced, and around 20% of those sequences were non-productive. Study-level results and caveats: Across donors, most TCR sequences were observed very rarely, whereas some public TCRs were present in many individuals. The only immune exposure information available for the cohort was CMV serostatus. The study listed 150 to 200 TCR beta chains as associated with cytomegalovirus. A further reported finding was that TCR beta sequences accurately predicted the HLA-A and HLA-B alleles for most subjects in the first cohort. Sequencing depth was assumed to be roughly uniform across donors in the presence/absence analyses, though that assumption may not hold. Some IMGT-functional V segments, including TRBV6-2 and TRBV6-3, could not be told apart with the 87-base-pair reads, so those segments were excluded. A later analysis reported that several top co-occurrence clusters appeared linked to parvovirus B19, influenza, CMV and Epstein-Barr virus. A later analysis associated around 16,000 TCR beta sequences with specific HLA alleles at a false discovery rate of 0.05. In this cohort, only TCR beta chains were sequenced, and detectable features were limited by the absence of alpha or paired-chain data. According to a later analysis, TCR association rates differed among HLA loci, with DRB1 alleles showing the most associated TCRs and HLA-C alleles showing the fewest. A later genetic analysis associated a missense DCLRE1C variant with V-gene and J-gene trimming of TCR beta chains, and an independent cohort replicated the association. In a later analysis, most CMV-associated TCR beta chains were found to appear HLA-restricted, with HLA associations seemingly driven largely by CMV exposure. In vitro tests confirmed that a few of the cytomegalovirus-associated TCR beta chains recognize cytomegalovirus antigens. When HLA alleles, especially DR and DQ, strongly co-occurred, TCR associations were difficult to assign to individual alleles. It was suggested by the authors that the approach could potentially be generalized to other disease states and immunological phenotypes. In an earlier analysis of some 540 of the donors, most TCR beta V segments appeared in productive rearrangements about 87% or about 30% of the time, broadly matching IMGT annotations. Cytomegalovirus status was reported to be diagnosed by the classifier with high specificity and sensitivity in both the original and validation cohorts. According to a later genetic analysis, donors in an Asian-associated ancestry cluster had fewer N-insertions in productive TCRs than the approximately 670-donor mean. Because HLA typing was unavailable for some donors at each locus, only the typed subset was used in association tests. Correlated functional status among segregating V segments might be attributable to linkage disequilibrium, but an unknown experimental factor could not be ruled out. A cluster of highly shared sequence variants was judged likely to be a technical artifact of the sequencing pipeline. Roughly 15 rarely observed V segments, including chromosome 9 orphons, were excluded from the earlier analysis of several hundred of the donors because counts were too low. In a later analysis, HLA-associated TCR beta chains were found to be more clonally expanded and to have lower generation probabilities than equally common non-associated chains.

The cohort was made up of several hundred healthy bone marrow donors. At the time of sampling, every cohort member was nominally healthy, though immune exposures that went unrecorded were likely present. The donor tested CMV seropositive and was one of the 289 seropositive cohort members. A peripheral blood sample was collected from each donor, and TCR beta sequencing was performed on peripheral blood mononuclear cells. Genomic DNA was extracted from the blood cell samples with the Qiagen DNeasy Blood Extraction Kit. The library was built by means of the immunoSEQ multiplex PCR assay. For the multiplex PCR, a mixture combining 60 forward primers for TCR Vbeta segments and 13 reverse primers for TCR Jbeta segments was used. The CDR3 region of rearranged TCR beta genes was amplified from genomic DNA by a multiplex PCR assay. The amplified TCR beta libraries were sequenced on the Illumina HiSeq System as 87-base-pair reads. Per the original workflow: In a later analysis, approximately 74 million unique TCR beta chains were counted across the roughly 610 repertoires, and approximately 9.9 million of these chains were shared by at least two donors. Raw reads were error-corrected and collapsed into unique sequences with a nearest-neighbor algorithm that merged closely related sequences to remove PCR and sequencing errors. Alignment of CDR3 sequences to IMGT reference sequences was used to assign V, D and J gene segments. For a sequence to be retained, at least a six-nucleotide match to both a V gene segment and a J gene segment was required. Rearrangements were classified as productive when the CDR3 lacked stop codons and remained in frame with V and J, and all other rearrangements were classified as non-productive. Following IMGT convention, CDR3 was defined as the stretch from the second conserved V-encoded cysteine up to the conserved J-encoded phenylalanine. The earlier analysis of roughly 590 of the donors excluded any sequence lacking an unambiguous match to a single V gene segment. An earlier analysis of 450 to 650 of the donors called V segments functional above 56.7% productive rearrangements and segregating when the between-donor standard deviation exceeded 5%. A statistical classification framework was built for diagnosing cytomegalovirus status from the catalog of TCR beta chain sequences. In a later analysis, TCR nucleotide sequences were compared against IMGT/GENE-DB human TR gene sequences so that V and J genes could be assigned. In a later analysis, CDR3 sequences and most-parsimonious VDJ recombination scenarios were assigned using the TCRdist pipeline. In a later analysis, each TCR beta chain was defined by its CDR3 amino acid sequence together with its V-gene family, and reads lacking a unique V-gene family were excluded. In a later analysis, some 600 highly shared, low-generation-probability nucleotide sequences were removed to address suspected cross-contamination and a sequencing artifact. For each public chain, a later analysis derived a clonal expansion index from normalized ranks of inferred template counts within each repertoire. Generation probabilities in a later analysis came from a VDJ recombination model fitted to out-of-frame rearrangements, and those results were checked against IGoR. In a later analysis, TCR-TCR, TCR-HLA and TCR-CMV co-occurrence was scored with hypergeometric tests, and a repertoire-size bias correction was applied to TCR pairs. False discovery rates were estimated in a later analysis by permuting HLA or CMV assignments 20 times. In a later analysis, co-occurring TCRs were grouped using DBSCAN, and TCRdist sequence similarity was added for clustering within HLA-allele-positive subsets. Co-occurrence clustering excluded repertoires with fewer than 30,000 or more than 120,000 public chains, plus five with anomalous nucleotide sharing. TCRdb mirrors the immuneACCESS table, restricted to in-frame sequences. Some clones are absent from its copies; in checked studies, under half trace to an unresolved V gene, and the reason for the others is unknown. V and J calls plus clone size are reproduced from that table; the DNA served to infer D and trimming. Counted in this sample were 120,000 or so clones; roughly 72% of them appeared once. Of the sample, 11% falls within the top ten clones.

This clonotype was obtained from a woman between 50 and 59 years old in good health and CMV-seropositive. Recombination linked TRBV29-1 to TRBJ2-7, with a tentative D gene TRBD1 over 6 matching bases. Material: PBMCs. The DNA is TGCAGCGTTGCTTTGGACAGCTACGAGCAGTACTTC. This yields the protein CSVALDSYEQYF.